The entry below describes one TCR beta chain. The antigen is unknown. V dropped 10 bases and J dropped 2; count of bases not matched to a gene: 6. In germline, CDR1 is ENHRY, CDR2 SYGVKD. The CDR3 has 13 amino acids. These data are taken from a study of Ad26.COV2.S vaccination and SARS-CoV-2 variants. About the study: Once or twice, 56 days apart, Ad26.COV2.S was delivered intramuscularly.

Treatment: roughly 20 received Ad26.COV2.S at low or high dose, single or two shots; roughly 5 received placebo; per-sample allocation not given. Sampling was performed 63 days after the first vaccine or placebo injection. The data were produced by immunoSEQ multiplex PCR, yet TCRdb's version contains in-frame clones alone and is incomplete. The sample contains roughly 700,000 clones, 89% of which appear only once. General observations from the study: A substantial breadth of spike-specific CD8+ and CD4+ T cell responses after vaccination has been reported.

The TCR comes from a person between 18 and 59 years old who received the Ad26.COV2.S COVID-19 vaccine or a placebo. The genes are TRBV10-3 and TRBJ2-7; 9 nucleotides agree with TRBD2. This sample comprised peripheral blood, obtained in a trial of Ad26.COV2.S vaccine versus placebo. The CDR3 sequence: CASTERGAYEQYF. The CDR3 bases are TGTGCCAGTACGGAGCGGGGGGCCTACGAGCAGTACTTC.